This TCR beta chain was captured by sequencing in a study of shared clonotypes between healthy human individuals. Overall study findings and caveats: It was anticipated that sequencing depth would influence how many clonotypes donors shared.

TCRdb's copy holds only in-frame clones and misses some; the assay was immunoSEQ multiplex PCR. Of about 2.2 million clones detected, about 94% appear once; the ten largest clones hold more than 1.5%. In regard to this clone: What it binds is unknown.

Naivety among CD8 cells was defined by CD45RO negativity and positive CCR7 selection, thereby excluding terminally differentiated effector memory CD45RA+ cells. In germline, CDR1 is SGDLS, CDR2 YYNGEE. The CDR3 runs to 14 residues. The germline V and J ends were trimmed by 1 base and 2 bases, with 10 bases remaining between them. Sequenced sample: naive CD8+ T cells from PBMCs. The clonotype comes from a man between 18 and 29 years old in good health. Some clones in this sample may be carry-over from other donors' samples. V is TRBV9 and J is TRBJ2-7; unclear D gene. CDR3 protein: CASSVSKFPYEQYF. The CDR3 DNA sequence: TGTGCCAGCAGCGTATCTAAGTTCCCCTACGAGCAGTACTTC.